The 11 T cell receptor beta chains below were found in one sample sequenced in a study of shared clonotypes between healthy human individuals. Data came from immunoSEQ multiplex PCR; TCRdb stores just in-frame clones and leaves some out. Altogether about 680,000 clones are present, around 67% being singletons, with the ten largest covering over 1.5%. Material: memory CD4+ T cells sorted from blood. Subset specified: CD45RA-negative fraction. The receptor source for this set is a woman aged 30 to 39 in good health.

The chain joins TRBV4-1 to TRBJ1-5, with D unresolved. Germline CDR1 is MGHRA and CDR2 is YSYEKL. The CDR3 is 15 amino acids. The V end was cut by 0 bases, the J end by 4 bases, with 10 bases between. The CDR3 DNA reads TGCGCCAGCAGCCAAGAAAGTGGGCCTAATCAGCCCCAGCATTTT. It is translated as CASSQESGPNQPQHF.

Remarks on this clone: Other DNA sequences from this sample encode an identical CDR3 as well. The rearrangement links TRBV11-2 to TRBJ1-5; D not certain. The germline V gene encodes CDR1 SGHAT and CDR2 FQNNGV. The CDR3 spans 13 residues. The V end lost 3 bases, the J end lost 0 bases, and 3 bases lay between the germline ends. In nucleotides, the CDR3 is TGTGCCAGCAGCTTCTATAGCAATCAGCCCCAGCATTTT. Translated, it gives CASSFYSNQPQHF.

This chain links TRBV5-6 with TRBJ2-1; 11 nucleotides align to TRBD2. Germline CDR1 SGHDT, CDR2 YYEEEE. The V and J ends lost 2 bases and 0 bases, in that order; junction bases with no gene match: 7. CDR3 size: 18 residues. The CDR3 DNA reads TGTGCCAGCAGCTTCGGACTAGCGGGTGACCCCTCCTACAATGAGCAGTTCTTC. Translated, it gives CASSFGLAGDPSYNEQFF. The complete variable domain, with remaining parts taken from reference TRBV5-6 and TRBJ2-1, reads DAGVTQSPTHLIKTRGQQVTLRCSPKSGHDTVSWYQQALGQGPQFIFQYYEEEERQRGNFPDRFSGHQFPNYSSELNVNALLLGDSALYLCASSFGLAGDPSYNEQFFGPGTRLTVL.

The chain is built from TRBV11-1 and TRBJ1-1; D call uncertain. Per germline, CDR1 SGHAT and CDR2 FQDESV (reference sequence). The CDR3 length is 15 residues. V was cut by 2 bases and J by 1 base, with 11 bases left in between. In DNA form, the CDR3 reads TGTGCCAGCAGCTTAAACCCCACGGGGAACACTGAAGCTTTCTTT. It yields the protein CASSLNPTGNTEAFF.

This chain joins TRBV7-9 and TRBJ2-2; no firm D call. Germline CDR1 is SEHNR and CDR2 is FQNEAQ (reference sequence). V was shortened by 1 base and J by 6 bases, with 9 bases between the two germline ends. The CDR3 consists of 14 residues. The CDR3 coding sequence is TGTGCCAGCAGCTTAGAGGCTAAATCCGGGGAGCTGTTTTTT. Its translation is CASSLEAKSGELFF. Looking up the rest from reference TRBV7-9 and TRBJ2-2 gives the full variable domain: DTGVSQNPRHKITKRGQNVTFRCDPISEHNRLYWYRQTLGQGPEFLTYFQNEAQLEKSRLLSDRFSAERPKGSFSTLEIQRTEQGDSAMYLCASSLEAKSGELFFGEGSRLTVL.

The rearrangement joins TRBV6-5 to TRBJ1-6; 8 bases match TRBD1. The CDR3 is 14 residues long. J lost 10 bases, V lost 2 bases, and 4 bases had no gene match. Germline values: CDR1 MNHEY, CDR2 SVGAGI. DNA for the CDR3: TGTGCCAGCAGTTACGAAGGACAGGGCTCACCCCTCCACTTT. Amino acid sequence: CASSYEGQGSPLHF.

CDR3 region: CASSDSGRADTQYF. CDR3 nucleotide sequence: TGTGCCAGCAGCGATAGCGGGAGAGCAGATACGCAGTATTTT. The genes are TRBV14 and TRBJ2-3; 9 bases align to TRBD2. The CDR3 contains 14 residues. Trimming at V came to 5 bases and at J to 4 bases, leaving 4 bases not matched to a gene. Germline lookup yields CDR1 SGHDN and CDR2 FVKESK.

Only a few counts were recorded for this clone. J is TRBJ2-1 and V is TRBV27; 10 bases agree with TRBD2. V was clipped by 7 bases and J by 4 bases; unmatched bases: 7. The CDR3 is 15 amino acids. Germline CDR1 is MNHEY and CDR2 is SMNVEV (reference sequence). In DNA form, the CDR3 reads TGTGCCAGCAAAGCCGGGACTAGCGTATACAATGAGCAGTTCTTC. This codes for CASKAGTSVYNEQFF.

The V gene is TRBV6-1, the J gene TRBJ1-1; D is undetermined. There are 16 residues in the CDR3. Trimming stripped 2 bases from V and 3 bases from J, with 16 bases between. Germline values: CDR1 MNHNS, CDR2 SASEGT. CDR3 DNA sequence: TGTGCCAGCAGTGAATTAGGAAGGACTAGCTACACTGAAGCTTTCTTT. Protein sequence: CASSELGRTSYTEAFF.

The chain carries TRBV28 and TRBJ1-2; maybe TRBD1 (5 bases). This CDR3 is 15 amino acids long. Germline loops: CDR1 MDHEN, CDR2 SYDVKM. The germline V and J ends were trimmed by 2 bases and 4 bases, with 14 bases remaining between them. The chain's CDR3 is CASSLRVGTFYGYTF. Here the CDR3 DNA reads TGTGCCAGCAGTTTAAGGGTGGGGACTTTCTATGGCTACACCTTC.

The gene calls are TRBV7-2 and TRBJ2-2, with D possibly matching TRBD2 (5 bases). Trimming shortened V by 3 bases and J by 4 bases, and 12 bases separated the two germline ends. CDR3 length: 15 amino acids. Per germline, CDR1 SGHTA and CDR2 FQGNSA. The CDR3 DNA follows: TGTGCCAGCAGCTTCGCTATCGGAGGCACCGGGGAGCTGTTTTTT. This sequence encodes CASSFAIGGTGELFF. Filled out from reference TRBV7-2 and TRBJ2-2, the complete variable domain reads GAGVSQSPSNKVTEKGKDVELRCDPISGHTALYWYRQSLGQGLEFLIYFQGNSAPDKSGLPSDRFSAERTGGSVSTLTIQRTQQEDSAVYLCASSFAIGGTGELFFGEGSRLTVL.